These T cell receptor beta chains were read from a single sample in a study of cytomegalovirus exposure and HLA in healthy donors. The assay was immunoSEQ multiplex PCR, and TCRdb's table has in-frame clones only and misses some. The sample shows around 170,000 clones, more than 70% of them seen only once. The specimen was PBMCs. These receptors were collected from a young man in good health and CMV-seronegative. CDR3s include the opening cysteine and the closing phenylalanine or tryptophan. The order of the fields is J gene, V gene, CDR3 protein.

>TRBJ2-7|TRBV5-6
CASSLTRGPYEQYF
>TRBJ2-5|TRBV5-1
CASSMGRGETQYF
>TRBJ1-1|TRBV7-9
CASFGQGNTRDFF
>TRBJ2-3|TRBV4-2
CASSQDRGDTQYF
>TRBJ2-6|TRBV6-1
CASSDRLVGAGANVLTF
>TRBJ1-3|TRBV7-2
CASSPEGNTIYF
>TRBJ1-2|TRBV6-1
CASSEAQGNYTF
>TRBJ2-5|TRBV5-4
CASSLGLAGKETQYF
>TRBJ2-2|TRBV6-6
CASSSPGENTGELFF
>TRBJ1-2|TRBV30
CAWGGQSGYTF
>TRBJ2-3|TRBV5-1
CASSLGDRGFTDTQYF
>TRBJ2-2|TRBV29-1
CSVNQGSTGELFF
>TRBJ2-7|TRBV5-1
CASSLGQGLHYEQYF
>TRBJ1-6|TRBV27
CASSLDRLNSPLHF
>TRBJ1-2|TRBV29-1
CSVEIQGKGINYGYTF
>TRBJ2-7|TRBV9
CASSPRHSDSYEQYF
>TRBJ2-7|TRBV11-2
CASSLPTSNAYEQYF
>TRBJ2-2|TRBV30
CAWNRRQVLTGELFF